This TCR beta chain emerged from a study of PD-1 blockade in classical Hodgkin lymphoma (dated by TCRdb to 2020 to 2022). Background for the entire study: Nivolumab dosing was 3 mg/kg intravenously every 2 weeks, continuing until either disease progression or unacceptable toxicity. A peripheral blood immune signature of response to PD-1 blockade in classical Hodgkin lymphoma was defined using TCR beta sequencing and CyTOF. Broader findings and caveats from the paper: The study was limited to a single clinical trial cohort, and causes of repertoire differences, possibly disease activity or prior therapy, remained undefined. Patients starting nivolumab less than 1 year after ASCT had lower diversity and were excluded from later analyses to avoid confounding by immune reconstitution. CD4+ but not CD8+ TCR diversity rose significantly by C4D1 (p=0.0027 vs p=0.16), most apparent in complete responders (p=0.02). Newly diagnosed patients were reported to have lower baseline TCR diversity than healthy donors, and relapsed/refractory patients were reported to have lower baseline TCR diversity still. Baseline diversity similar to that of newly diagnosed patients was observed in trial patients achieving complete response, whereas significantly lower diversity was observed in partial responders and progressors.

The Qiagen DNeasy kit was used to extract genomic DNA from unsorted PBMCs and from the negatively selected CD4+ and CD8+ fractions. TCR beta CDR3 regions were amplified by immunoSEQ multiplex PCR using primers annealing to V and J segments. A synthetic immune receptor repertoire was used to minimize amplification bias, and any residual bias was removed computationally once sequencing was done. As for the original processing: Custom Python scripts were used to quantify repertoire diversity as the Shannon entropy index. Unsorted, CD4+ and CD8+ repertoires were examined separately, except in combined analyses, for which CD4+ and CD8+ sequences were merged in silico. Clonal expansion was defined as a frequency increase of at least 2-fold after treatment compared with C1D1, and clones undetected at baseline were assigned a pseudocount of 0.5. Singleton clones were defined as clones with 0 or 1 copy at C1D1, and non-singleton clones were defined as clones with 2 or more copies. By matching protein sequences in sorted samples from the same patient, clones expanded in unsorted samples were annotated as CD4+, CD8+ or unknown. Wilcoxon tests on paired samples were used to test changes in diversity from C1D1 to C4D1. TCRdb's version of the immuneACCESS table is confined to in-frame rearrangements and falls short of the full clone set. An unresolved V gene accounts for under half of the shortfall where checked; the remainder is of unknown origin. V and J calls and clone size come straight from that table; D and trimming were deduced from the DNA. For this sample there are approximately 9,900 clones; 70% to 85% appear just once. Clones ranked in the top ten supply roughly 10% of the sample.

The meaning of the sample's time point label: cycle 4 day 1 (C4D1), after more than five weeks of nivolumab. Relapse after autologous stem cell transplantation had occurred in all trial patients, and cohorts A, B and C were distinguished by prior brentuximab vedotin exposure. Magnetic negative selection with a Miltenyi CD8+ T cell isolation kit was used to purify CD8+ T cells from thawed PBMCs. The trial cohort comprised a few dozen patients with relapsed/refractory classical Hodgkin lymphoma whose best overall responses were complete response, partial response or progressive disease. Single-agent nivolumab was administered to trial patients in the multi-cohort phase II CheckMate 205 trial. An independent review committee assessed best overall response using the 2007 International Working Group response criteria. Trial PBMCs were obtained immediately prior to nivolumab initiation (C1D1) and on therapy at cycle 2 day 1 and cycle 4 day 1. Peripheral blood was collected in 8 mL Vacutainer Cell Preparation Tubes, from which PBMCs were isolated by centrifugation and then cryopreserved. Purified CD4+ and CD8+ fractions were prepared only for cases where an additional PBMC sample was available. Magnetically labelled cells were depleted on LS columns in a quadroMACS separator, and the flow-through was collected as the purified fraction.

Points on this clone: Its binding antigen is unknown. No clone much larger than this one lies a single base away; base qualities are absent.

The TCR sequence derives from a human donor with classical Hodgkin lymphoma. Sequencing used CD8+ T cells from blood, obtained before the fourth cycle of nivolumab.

The nucleotide sequence reads as follows: TGTGCCAGCAGCACTTCTTCCGGGGAGCTGTTTTTT. The encoded protein is CASSTSSGELFF. The V and J segments used are TRBV6-6 and TRBJ2-2; there is no confident call for the D gene. Its CDR3 holds 12 amino acids, cysteine through phenylalanine. Just the 36-base CDR3 DNA is kept, in frame starting at base 1. Deletion took 6 bases off V and 6 bases off J, with a span of 8 bases between the germline ends. From a lookup of the germline V gene (reference sequence), CDR1 and CDR2 are MNHNY and SVGAGI.